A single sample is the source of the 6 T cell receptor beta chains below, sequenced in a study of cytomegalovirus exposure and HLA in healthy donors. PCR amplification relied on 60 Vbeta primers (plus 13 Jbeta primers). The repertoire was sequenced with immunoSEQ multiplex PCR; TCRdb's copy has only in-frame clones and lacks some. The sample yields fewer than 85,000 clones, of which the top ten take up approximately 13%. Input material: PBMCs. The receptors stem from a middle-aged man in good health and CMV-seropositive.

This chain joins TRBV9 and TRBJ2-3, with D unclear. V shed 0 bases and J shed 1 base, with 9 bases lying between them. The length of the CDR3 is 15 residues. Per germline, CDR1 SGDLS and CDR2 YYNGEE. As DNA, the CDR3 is TGTGCCAGCAGCGTAGATCTAGTCGGCACAGATACGCAGTATTTT. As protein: CASSVDLVGTDTQYF.

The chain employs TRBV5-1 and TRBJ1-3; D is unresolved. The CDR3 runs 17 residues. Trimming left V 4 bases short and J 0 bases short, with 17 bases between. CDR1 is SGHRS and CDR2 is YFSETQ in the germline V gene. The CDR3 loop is CASSPQVGLSSGNTIYF. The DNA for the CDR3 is TGCGCCAGCAGCCCTCAAGTTGGGCTAAGCTCTGGAAACACCATATATTTT.

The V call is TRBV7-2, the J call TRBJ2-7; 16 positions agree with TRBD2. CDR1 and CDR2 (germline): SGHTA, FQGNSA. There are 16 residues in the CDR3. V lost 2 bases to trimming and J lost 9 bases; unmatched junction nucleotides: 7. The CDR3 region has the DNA TGTGCCAGCAGCTTATCTGGGACTAGCGGGGGGGGCCGGCAGTACGTC. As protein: CASSLSGTSGGGRQYV.

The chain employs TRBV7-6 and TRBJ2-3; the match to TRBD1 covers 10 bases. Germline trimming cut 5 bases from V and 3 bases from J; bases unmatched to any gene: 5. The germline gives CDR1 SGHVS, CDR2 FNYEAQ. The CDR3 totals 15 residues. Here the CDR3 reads CASSRDRGGTDTQYF. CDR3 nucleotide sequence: TGTGCCAGCAGCAGGGACAGGGGAGGTACAGATACGCAGTATTTT.

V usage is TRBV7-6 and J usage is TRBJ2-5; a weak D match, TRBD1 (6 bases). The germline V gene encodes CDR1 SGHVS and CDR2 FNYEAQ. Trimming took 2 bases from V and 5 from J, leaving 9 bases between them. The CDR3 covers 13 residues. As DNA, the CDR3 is TGTGCCAGCAGCTTATTTAGGGGGGAGACCCAGTACTTC. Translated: CASSLFRGETQYF.

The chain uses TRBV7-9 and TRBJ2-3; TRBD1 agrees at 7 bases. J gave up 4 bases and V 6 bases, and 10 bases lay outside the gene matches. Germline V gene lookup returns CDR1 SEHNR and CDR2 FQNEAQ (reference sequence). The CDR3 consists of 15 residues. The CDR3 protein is CASSSEGQQADTQYF. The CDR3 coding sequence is TGTGCCAGCAGTTCTGAGGGACAGCAGGCAGATACGCAGTATTTT.